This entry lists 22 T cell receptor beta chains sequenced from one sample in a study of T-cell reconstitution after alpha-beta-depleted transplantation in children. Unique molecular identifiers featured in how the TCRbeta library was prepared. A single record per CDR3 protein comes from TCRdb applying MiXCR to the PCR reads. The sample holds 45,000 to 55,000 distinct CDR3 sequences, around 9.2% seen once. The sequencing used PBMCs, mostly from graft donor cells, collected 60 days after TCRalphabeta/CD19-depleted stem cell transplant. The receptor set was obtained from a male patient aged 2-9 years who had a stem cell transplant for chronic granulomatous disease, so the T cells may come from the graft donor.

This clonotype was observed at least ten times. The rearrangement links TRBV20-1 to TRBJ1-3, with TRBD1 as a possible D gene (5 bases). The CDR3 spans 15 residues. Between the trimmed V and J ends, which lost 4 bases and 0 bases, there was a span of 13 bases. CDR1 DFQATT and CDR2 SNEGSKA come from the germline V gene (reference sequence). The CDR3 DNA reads TGCAGTGCTAAGAAGGGGCCTTCCTCTGGAAACACCATATATTTT. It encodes CSAKKGPSSGNTIYF.

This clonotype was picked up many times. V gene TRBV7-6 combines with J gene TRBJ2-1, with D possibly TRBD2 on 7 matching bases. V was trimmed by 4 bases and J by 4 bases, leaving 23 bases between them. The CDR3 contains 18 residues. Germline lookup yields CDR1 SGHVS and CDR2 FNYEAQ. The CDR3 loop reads CASSCYRVAGALYNEQFF. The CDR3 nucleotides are TGTGCCAGCAGCTGTTACCGGGTGGCGGGGGCTCTTTACAATGAGCAGTTCTTC.

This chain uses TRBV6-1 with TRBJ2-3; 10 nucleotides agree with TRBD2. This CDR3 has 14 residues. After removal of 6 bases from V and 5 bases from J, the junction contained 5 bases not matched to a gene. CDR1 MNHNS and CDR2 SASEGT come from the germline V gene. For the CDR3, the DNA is TGTGCCAGCAGCCAGCGGGAGGGCGTAGATACGCAGTATTTT. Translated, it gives CASSQREGVDTQYF.

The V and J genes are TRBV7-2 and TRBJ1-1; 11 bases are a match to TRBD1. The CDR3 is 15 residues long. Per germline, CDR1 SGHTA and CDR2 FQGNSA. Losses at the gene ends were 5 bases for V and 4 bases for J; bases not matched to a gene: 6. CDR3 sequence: CASSRDRGRFTEAFF. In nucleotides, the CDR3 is TGTGCCAGCAGCCGGGACAGGGGGAGATTCACTGAAGCTTTCTTT.

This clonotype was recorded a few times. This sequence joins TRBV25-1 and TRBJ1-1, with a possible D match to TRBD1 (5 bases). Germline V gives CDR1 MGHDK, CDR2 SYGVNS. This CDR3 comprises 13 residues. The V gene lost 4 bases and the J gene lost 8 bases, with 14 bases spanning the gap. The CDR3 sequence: CASSVGHLGEAFF. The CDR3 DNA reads TGTGCCAGCAGTGTGGGGCACCTTGGGGAAGCTTTCTTT.

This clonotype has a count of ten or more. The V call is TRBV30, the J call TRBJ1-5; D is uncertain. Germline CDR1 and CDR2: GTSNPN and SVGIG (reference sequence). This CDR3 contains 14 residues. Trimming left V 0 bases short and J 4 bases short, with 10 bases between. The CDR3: CAWSVSGSNQPQHF. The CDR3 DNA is TGTGCCTGGAGTGTATCCGGGAGTAATCAGCCCCAGCATTTT.

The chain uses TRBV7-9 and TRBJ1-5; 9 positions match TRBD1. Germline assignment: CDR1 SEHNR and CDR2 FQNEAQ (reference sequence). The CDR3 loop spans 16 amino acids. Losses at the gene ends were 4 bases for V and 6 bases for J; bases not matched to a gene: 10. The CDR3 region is CASSYGGQGLGQPQHF. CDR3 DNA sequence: TGTGCCAGCAGCTACGGAGGACAGGGGCTTGGTCAGCCCCAGCATTTT. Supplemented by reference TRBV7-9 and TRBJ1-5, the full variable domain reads DTGVSQNPRHKITKRGQNVTFRCDPISEHNRLYWYRQTLGQGPEFLTYFQNEAQLEKSRLLSDRFSAERPKGSFSTLEIQRTEQGDSAMYLCASSYGGQGLGQPQHFGDGTRLSIL.

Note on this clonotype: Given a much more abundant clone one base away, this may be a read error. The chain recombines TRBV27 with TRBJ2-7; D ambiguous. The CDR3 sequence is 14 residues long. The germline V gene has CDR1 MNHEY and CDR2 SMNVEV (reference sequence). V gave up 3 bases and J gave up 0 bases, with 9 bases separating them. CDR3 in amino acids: CASSFFWSSYEQYF. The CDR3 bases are TGTGCCAGCAGTTTCTTTTGGTCCTCCTACGAGCAGTACTTC.

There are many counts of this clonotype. CDR3 in DNA: TGTGCCAGCAGCCAAGCGGGAGCCTTAAGCACAGATACGCAGTATTTT. Its translation is CASSQAGALSTDTQYF. The genes are TRBV3-1 and TRBJ2-3; possible D gene TRBD2, 6 bases. V shed 1 base and J shed 0 bases, with 11 bases lying between them. The CDR3 loop spans 16 amino acids. CDR1 and CDR2 (germline): LGHDT, YNNKEL (reference sequence).

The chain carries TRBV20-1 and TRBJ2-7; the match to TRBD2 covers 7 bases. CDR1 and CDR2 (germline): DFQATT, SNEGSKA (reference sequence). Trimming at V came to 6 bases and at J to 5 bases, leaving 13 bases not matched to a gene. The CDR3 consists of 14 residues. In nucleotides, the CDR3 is TGCAGTGCCCGCCGGGGAGGGCCGGGAAACGAGCAGTACTTC. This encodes CSARRGGPGNEQYF.

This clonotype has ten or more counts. The CDR3 DNA reads TGCGCCAGCAGCTTGGAAGCGGGGAGCTCCTACAATGAGCAGTTCTTC. It translates to CASSLEAGSSYNEQFF. V gene TRBV5-1 combines with J gene TRBJ2-1; the match to TRBD2 covers 7 bases. Germline lookup yields CDR1 SGHRS and CDR2 YFSETQ. The CDR3 has 16 residues. Trimming took 0 bases from V and 0 from J; bases not matched to a gene: 3.

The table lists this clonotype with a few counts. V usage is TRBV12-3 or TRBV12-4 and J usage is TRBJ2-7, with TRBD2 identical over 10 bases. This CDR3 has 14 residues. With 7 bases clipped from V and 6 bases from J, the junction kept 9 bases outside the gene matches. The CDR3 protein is CASTIAGGPPEQYF. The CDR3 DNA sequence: TGTGCCAGCACCATAGCGGGAGGCCCCCCCGAGCAGTACTTC.

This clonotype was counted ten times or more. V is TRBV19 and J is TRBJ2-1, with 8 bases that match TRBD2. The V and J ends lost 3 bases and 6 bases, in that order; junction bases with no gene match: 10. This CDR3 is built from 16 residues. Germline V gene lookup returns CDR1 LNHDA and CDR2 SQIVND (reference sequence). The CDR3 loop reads CASSIRAGGTSNEQFF. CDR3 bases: TGTGCCAGTAGTATCCGCGCGGGAGGAACCAGCAATGAGCAGTTCTTC.

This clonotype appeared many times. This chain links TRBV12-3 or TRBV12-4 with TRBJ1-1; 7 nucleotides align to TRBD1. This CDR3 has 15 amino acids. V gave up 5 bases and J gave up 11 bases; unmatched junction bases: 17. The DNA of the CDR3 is TGTGCCAGCAGTCCCAGGGACAGACCTGGTAATGCGGCTTTCTTT. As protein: CASSPRDRPGNAAFF.

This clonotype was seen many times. DNA of the CDR3: TGTGCCGCCCAAGGACCGAACAATCAGCCCCAGCATTTT. As protein: CAAQGPNNQPQHF. The chain carries TRBV7-3 and TRBJ1-5; D is unresolved. CDR3 length: 13 residues. CDR1 is SGHTA and CDR2 is FQGTGA in the germline V gene. Trimming pared 11 bases from V and 3 bases from J, leaving 14 bases between.

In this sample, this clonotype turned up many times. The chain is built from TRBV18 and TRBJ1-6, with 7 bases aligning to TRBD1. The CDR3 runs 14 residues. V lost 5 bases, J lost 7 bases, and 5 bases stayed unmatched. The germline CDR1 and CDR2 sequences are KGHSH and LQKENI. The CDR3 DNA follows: TGTGCCAGCTCAACGGGACAGCAAAATTCACCCCTCCACTTT. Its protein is CASSTGQQNSPLHF.

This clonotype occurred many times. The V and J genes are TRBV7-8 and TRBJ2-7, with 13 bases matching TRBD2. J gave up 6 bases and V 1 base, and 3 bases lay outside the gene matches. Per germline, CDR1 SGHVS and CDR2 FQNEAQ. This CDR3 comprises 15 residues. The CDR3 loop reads CASSLGTSGRGEQYF. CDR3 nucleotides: TGTGCCAGCAGCTTAGGCACTAGCGGGAGGGGCGAGCAGTACTTC.

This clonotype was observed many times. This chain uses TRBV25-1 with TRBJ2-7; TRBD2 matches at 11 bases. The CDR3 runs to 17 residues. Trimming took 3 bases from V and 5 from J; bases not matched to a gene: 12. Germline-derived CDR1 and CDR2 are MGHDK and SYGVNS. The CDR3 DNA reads TGTGCCAGCAGTGATGGGTTGCGACTAGCGGGATTGGACGAGCAGTACTTC. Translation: CASSDGLRLAGLDEQYF.

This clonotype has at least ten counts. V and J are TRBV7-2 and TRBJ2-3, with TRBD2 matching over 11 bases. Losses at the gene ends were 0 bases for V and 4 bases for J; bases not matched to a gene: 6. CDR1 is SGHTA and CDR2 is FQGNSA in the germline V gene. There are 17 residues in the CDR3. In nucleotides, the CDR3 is TGTGCCAGCAGCTTAGCGGGGGGACTAGCGGCCTCAGATACGCAGTATTTT. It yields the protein CASSLAGGLAASDTQYF.

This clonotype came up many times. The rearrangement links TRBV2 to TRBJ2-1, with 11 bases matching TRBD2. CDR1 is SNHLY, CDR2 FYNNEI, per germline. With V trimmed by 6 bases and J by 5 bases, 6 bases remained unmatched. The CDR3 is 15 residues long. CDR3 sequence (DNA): TGTGCCAGCAGGAAACTAGCGGGAGTGAACAATGAGCAGTTCTTC. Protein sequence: CASRKLAGVNNEQFF.

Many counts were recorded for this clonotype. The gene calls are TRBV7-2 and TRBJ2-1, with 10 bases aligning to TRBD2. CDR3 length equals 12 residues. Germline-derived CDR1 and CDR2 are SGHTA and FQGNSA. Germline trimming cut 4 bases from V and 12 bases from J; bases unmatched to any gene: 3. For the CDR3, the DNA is TGTGCCAGCAGCTCTGGACTAGCGGCGCAGTTCTTC. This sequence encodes CASSSGLAAQFF.

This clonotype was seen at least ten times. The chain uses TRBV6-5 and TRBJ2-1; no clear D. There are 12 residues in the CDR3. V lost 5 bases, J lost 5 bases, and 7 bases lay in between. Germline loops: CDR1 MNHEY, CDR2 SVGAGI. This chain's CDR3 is CASSGINNEQFF. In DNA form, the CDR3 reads TGTGCCAGCAGTGGGATAAACAATGAGCAGTTCTTC.